The clone carrying this T cell receptor beta chain appeared once. Germline loops: CDR1 SGHRS, CDR2 YFSETQ. The CDR3 covers 14 residues. V shed 2 bases and J shed 4 bases, with 11 bases lying between them. The data were produced by immunoSEQ multiplex PCR, yet TCRdb's version contains in-frame clones alone and is incomplete. Of hundreds of thousands of clones listed, roughly 84% are singletons. The sample originates from a study of blood T cell repertoires in COVID-19. This chain uses TRBV5-1 with TRBJ2-3, with D possibly TRBD2 on 5 matching bases. Sequenced sample: peripheral blood. The clonotype originates from a woman in her fifties or sixties with acute or convalescent COVID-19. CDR3 nucleotides: TGCGCCAGCAGCTTTTCCGGGGTCTCAGATACGCAGTATTTT. Residues: CASSFSGVSDTQYF.